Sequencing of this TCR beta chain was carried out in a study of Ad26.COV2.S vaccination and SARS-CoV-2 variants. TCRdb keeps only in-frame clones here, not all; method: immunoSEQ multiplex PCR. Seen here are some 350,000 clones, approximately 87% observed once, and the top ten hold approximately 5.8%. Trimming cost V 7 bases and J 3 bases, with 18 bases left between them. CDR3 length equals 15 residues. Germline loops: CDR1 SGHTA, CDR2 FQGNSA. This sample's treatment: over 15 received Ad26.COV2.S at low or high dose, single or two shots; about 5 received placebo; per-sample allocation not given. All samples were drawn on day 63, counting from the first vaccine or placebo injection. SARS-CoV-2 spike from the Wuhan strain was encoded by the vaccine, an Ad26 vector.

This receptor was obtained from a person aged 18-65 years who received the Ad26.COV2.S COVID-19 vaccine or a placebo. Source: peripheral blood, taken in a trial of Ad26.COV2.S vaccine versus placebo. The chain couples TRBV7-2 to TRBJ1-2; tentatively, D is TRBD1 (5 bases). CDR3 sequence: CASTPGGSLDYGYTF. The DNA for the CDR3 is TGTGCCAGCACCCCCGGGGGATCGCTGGACTATGGCTACACCTTC. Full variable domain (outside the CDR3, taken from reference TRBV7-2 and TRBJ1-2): GAGVSQSPSNKVTEKGKDVELRCDPISGHTALYWYRQSLGQGLEFLIYFQGNSAPDKSGLPSDRFSAERTGGSVSTLTIQRTQQEDSAVYLCASTPGGSLDYGYTFGSGTRLTVV.